This paragraph reports one TCR beta chain. Study processing details: Estimation of nucleated cell counts was performed using reference gene primer amplification. The repertoire was sequenced with immunoSEQ multiplex PCR; TCRdb's copy has only in-frame clones and lacks some. The V and J calls and clone size were taken over from that table, and D and trimming were inferred from the DNA. Of roughly 300,000 clones listed, approximately 85% are singletons. This sample is drawn from a study of blood T cell repertoires in COVID-19. Looking at the study overall: The study drew acute and convalescent COVID-19 samples from the United States, Italy and Spain. Sources were T cells, B-cell-depleted T cells, or PBMCs; the material itself was cDNA or gDNA.

The V and J ends lost 4 bases and 4 bases respectively, with 20 bases between them. CDR3 size: 16 residues. Germline assignment: CDR1 SGDLS and CDR2 YYNGEE. This clonotype was obtained from a human donor in a cohort sampled during active COVID-19. The specimen was peripheral blood. This chain connects TRBV9 to TRBJ1-2, with D perhaps TRBD1 (5 bases). The CDR3 DNA sequence: TGTGCCAGCAGCACCGGAGTCAGGGAAGCGAGCTATGGCTACACCTTC. Translation: CASSTGVREASYGYTF.